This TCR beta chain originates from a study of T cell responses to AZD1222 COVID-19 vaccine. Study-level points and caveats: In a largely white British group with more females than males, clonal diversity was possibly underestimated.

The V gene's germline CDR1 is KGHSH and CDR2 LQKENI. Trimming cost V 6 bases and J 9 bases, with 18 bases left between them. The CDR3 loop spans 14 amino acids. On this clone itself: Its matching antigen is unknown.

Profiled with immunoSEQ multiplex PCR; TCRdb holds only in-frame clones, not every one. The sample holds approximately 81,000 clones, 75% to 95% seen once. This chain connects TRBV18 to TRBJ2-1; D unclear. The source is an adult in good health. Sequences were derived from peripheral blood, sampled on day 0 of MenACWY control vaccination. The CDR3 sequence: CASSPGRYRTEQFF. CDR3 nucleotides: TGTGCCAGCTCGCCTGGCCGGTATAGGACTGAGCAGTTCTTC. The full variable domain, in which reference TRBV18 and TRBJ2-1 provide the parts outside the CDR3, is NAGVMQNPRHLVRRRGQEARLRCSPMKGHSHVYWYRQLPEEGLKFMVYLQKENIIDESGMPKERFSAEFPKEGPSILRIQQVVRGDSAAYFCASSPGRYRTEQFFGPGTRLTVL.